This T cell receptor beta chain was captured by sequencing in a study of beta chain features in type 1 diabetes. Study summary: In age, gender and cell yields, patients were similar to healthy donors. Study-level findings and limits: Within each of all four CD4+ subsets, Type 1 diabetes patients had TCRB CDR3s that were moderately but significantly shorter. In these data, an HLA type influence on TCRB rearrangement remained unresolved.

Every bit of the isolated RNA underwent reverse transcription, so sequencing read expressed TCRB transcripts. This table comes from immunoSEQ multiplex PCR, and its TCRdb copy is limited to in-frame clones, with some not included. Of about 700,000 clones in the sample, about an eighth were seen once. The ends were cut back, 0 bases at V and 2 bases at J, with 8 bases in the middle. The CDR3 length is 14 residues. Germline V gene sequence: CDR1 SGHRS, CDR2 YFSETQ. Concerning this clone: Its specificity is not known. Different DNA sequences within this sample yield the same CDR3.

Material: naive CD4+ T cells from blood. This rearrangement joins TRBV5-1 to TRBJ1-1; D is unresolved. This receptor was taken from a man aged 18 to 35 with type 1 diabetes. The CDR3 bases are TGCGCCAGCAGCTTGGGTGCGACAAACACTGAAGCTTTCTTT. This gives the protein CASSLGATNTEAFF.